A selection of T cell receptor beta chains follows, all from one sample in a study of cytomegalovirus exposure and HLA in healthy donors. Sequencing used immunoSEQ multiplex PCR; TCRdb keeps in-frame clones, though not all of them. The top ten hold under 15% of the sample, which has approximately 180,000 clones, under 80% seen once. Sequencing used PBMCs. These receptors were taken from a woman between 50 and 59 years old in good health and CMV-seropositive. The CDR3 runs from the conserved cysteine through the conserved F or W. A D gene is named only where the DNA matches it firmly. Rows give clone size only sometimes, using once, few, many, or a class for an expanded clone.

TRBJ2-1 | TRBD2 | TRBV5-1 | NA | TGCGCCAGCAGCTGGACGGGACTAGCGGGGGATCCGTTCTTC | CASSWTGLAGDPFF
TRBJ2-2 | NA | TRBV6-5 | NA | TGTGCCAGCAAAATTCGACAGGTTAACACCGGGGAGCTGTTTTTT | CASKIRQVNTGELFF
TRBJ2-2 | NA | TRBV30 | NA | TGTGCCTGGAGAGGGGGACCGTCGAACACCGGGGAGCTGTTTTTT | CAWRGGPSNTGELFF
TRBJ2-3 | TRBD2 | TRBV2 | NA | TGTGCCAGCAGTTCAGCGGGGGGGCTGTTAGATACGCAGTATTTT | CASSSAGGLLDTQYF
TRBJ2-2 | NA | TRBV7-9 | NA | TGTGCCAGCAGCTTAGACCTACCCCCCGGGGAGCTGTTTTTT | CASSLDLPPGELFF
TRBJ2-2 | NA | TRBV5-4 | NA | TGTGCCAGCAGCTTGAGAACAGGGGGGGAGCTGTTTTTT | CASSLRTGGELFF
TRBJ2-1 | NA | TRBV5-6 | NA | TGTGCCAGCAGCCTTTTTAGCTCCTACAATGAGCAGTTCTTC | CASSLFSSYNEQFF
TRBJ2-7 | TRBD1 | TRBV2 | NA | TGTGCCATCACCCCCCGGGACAGGATTGGCTACGAGCAGTACTTC | CAITPRDRIGYEQYF
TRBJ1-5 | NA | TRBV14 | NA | TGTGCCAGCAGCCAAGGGCTCAATCAGCCCCAGCATTTT | CASSQGLNQPQHF
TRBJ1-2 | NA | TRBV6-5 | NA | TGTGCCAGCAGTTACGGGCGCGGGGGGAAGGGAGGCTACACCTTC | CASSYGRGGKGGYTF
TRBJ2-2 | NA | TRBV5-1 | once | TGCGCCAGCACCAAGGGGGGGACGAACACCGGGGAGCTGTTTTTT | CASTKGGTNTGELFF
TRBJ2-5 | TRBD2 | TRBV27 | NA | TGTGCCAGCACCCTGACTAGCGGGGGAGAGACCCAGTACTTC | CASTLTSGGETQYF
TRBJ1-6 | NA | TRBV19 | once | TGTGCCAGTAGTATAGTAGTTGGAACCGGGAATTCACCCCTCCACTTT | CASSIVVGTGNSPLHF
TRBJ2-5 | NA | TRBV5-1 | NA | TGCGCCAGCAGCTTGGTCTCACAGCAAGAGACCCAGTACTTC | CASSLVSQQETQYF
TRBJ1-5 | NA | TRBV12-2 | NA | TGTGCAAGTCGCTTAGCAGGACAGGGCCTTTGGCCCCAGCATTTT | CASRLAGQGLWPQHF
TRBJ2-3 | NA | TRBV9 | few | TGTGCCAGCAGCGTGGGGGGGCGCGGGGCAGATACGCAGTATTTT | CASSVGGRGADTQYF
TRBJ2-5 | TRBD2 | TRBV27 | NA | TGTGCCAGCAGTTCGATCGGACTAGCGGTCGAAGAGACCCAGTACTTC | CASSSIGLAVEETQYF
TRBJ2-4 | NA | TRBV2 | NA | TGTGCCAGCTACGAGTTAGCCAAAAACATTCAGTACTTC | CASYELAKNIQYF
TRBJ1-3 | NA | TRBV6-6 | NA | TGTGCCAGCAGCTTCAGGGGCACTGGAAACACCATATATTTT | CASSFRGTGNTIYF
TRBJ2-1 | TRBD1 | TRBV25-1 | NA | TGTGCCAGCAGTGAGACGCCGGGACAGGGATCCCGGCTCAATGAGCAGTTCTTC | CASSETPGQGSRLNEQFF
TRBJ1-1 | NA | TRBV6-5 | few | TGTGCCAGCAGTTACGTTACGGGGTACACTGAAGCTTTCTTT | CASSYVTGYTEAFF
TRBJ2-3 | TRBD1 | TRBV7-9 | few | TGTGCCGGGGGACAGAGCACAGATACGCAGTATTTT | CAGGQSTDTQYF